This T cell receptor beta chain was captured by sequencing in a study of regulatory T cells in long-lasting Graves disease (dated by TCRdb to about 2021). Describing the broader study: Antithyroid drugs had been taken for less than 3 months by newly diagnosed Graves' disease patients. Peripheral blood TCR sequencing and RNA sequencing compared persistent Graves' disease patients with newly diagnosed Graves' disease patients. The study took place in China and was registered as a clinical trial. A total of 33 samples were covered by TCR sequencing, comprising some 13 persistent and approximately 20 newly diagnosed Graves' disease patients.

Ten or more counts support this clonotype. It has no known antigen specificity. No much larger clonotype is one base removed from it; base qualities were not supplied. Looking up the germline V gene yields CDR1 KGHSH and CDR2 LQKENI. The CDR3 runs 16 residues from the cysteine to the phenylalanine. The read is trimmed to its CDR3 DNA, 48 bases read in frame from base 1. V is pared back by 4 bases and J by 0 bases, with 13 bases lying between the germline termini. Receptor libraries were prepared by multiplex PCR. The sequencing machine was an Illumina HiSeq 4000. TCR beta libraries were built with iRepertoire HTBI primers and Arm-PCR amplification of CDR3 regions. Before sequencing, the PCR products underwent gel purification. The paper's data handling went like this. Gene usage analysis of CDR3 amino acid clonotypes relied on the roughly 67 TRBV and more than twelve TRBJ segments identified across samples. COPE and FqMerger were used to merge filtered high-quality paired reads into contigs. BLAST was used to align contigs to the IMGT TRBV, TRBD and TRBJ reference genes, and CDR3 was defined following IMGT. Any clonotype with a frequency above 0.1% was counted as a highly expanded clone. Shannon entropy was used to measure repertoire diversity, and the Gini coefficient was used to measure V-J evenness. A clonotype was considered public if more than one individual shared it. Through fastp at Q25 and MiXCR, TCRdb rebuilt clones from the public reads, retaining in-frame beta chains. Each entry merges the rows of one CDR3 protein and shows their most common DNA and genes. The V and J calls, along with clone size, are taken from TCRdb and not from the paper's own processing. The sample includes 200,000 to 250,000 distinct CDR3 sequences, with roughly 18% observed a single time. In total, the top ten clones hold around 11% of the sample.

Overall study results and their limits: Only the TCR beta chain was sequenced and analyzed. Persistent Graves' disease patients showed lower TCR Shannon entropy and fewer highly expanded clones than newly diagnosed patients, suggesting clonal expansion. Because the primary lesion, thyroid tissue, could not be accessed, the study looked at peripheral blood alone. Patients with persistent disease shared more public clonotypes (around 3,000) than newly diagnosed patients did (more than 900). The authors acknowledged the small sample size as a limitation that may reduce accuracy. Preferential use of TRBV28, TRBJ1-2 and TRBJ2-5 was observed in persistent disease, whereas TRBV20-1 and TRBJ2-1 were favored in newly diagnosed disease.

Explained via the paper, the time point label denotes: newly diagnosed GD, antithyroid drugs for less than 3 months. For both TCR sequencing and RNA sequencing, RNA was extracted from PBMCs in TRIzol. The diagnosis of Graves' disease was made according to American Thyroid Association guidelines. The patients came from an endocrinology department in Xi'an, China. From each patient, around 9 milliliters of peripheral blood was collected into an EDTA anticoagulant tube. Ficoll Paque Plus density gradient separation was used to isolate PBMCs, and no further T cell sorting was done. An Agilent 2100 Bioanalyzer and agarose gel were used to assess RNA quality, and a NanoDrop 2000 was used to measure RNA concentration. This sample also belongs to another study, concerning T cells in Graves' hyperthyroidism and ophthalmopathy. As described in the second report: Graves' hyperthyroidism was defined as stable when no progression to ophthalmopathy occurred over 18 months of follow-up. The hyperthyroidism patients were between 18 and 65 years old and newly diagnosed, with a disease duration of less than 2 months. Any patient with an uncontrolled infection, another autoimmune disease, pregnancy or lactation was excluded. Diagnoses were established on the basis of clinical symptoms, serum thyroxine and TRAb, thyroid ultrasound, and orbital computed tomography. For the first round of RT-PCR on the TCR CDR3, the HTBI primer set was used together with the Qiagen OneStep RT-PCR kit. Blood samples also contained most of the expanded thyroid clonotypes (frequency above 0.001), which suggests that blood repertoires may reflect thyroid immune responses. Ophthalmopathy was separated from stable hyperthyroidism by a 13 V-J signature model, with about 88% sensitivity and approximately 81% specificity obtained in cross-validation and 80%/75% obtained in testing. In validation, the model predicted progression to ophthalmopathy a median of roughly 6.1 months before onset, with approximately 71% sensitivity and roughly 79% specificity. To identify distinguishing TCR V-J signatures, a discovery cohort of about 95 patients was used, comprising 43 with Graves' ophthalmopathy and 57 with stable Graves' hyperthyroidism. An independent validation cohort of around 20 hyperthyroidism patients and more than 15 patients who later progressed to ophthalmopathy tested prospective prediction of ophthalmopathy. The approximately 90 discovery patients were randomly split 7:3 into training and test sets. The study also compared thyroid tissue and blood T-cell repertoires from a handful of Graves' hyperthyroidism patients. After sampling, hyperthyroidism patients received methimazole starting at 30 mg daily, and ophthalmopathy patients received high-dose intravenous methylprednisolone. Libraries were constructed in a second round of multiplex PCR, after which size selection and purification were carried out. Sequencing of the libraries was done on an Illumina HiSeq2000 using paired-end 100 bp reads. SOAPnuke was used to process the raw data, with reads discarded if the reads contained adapters or uncalled bases, had a mean Phred below 15, or lacked an exact constant-primer or identifier match. COPE v1.2.5 was used to merge high-quality paired reads, and clonotypes were defined as unique nucleotide sequences. MiTCR v1.1 was used to align clonotypes to the IMGT TRBV, TRBD and TRBJ reference segments. Analysis was restricted to V-J combinations with a frequency above 0.0001, which covered roughly 99% of repertoires. A TCS score was defined as the ratio of F50 (clonal expansion) to E x V (chaos), with BLOSUM62-based TCRdist applied between CDR3 peptides within each V-J. Welch's t-statistics and random forest reduced around 520 V-J features to about 13, which were used in a naive Bayes classifier (R e1071). No statistical method was used to set the sample size in advance, and investigators knew the group allocation. TCR Vbeta CDR3 sequencing of some 140 peripheral blood samples (roughly 43 ophthalmopathy, 75 to 80 hyperthyroidism and around 17 progressor patients) is reported in the paper.

The sample in question was peripheral blood mononuclear cells (PBMCs), obtained at new diagnosis, from a patient treated with antithyroid drugs. The clonotype was recovered from a woman aged 25 to 45 with Graves disease. Donor details come from another sample of the same person, matched by shared clones. The V and J segments used are TRBV18 and TRBJ1-5; TRBD1 is a weak D gene call, 5 bases matching. The nucleotide sequence is given as TGTGCCAGCTCACTACGACAGCTAGGTAGCAATCAGCCCCAGCATTTT. The encoded protein is CASSLRQLGSNQPQHF.